What follows describes a single T cell receptor (beta chain). Its antigen remains unidentified. The data were taken from a study of shared clonotypes between healthy human individuals. As originally analysed: Filtering differed since immunoSEQ provided only junctions, with no quality scores. Libraries were prepared by immunoSEQ multiplex PCR; TCRdb keeps only in-frame clonotypes and omits some of them. The V and J calls and clone size are taken from that table; D and trimming were inferred from the DNA. The sample includes 600,000 to 750,000 clones, around 70% of them seen just once. Broader study findings: Generally, naive subsets came out with larger estimated richness than memory subsets.

CDR3 length: 15 residues. V lost 5 bases, J lost 7 bases, and 17 bases lay in between. Germline lookup yields CDR1 SGHAT and CDR2 FQNNGV. This receptor was identified in a woman aged 25 to 39 in good health. V usage is TRBV11-2 and J usage is TRBJ1-4; D is undetermined. Source material: memory CD4+ T cells sorted from blood. Subset given: CD45RA-negative fraction. The DNA of the CDR3 is TGTGCCAGCAGCCCAAGGAGGGTGGGAGGTGAAAAACTGTTTTTT. Encoded protein: CASSPRRVGGEKLFF.